Listed below are T cell receptor beta chains from one sample, sequenced in a study of blood T cell repertoires in COVID-19. The table came from immunoSEQ multiplex PCR; TCRdb's copy has only in-frame clones and leaves some out. The profile shows about 430,000 clones, approximately 91% of them singletons. The sample was PBMCs or T cells enriched from blood (not recorded which). These receptors all stem from a woman younger than 35 who had been exposed to COVID-19. Each CDR3 is given with its conserved first and last residue. Fields, in order: V gene, CDR3 length, J gene, D gene, clone size, CDR3 protein, CDR3 DNA. The D gene is left open where the match is weak. Size values are once, few and many counts, or a class for expanded clones, and some rows have none.

TRBV19,18,TRBJ2-7,NA,NA,CASSIGQDRPWGSYEQYF,TGTGCCAGTAGTATAGGTCAAGACAGGCCGTGGGGGTCCTACGAGCAGTACTTC
TRBV5-4,14,TRBJ2-7,TRBD1,NA,CASSPRDRVHEQYF,TGTGCCAGCAGCCCCCGGGACAGGGTCCACGAGCAGTACTTC
TRBV19,16,TRBJ1-5,NA,NA,CASSIETGRADQPQHF,TGTGCCAGTAGTATAGAGACGGGCAGGGCAGATCAGCCCCAGCATTTT
TRBV10-2,14,TRBJ2-1,TRBD2,NA,CASTPSGGADEQFF,TGCGCCAGCACTCCCAGCGGGGGGGCCGATGAGCAGTTCTTC
TRBV28,14,TRBJ2-7,NA,NA,CASSLPDISYEQYF,TGTGCCAGCAGTTTGCCAGATATTTCCTACGAGCAGTACTTC
TRBV30,14,TRBJ1-2,NA,NA,CASYRQATNYGYTF,TGTGCCTCCTATAGACAGGCAACTAACTATGGCTACACCTTC
TRBV7-9,13,TRBJ2-7,NA,few,CASSAGQYYEQYF,TGTGCCAGCAGCGCGGGACAGTACTACGAGCAGTACTTC
TRBV4-3,14,TRBJ2-1,TRBD1,NA,CASSQETGVNEQFF,TGCGCCAGCAGCCAAGAGACAGGGGTCAATGAGCAGTTCTTC
TRBV19,14,TRBJ2-7,TRBD1,few,CASSPLDRDYEQYF,TGTGCCAGTAGTCCTCTGGACAGGGACTACGAGCAGTACTTC
TRBV3-1/TRBV3-2,14,TRBJ1-4,TRBD1,NA,CASSSTGWYEKLFF,TGTGCCAGCAGCTCGACAGGGTGGTATGAAAAACTGTTTTTT
TRBV2,13,TRBJ2-1,NA,NA,CASSRPTRNEQFF,TGTGCCAGCAGTCGCCCAACTAGAAATGAGCAGTTCTTC
TRBV6-4,14,TRBJ2-2,TRBD2,NA,CASTRLAGTGELFF,TGTGCCAGCACCCGACTAGCGGGCACCGGGGAGCTGTTTTTT
TRBV18,15,TRBJ1-1,NA,few,CASSPPTRINTEAFF,TGTGCCAGCTCACCACCGACTAGGATAAACACTGAAGCTTTCTTT
TRBV4-2,17,TRBJ2-7,TRBD2,NA,CASSQELAGGPLYEQYF,TGTGCCAGCAGCCAAGAACTAGCGGGGGGGCCGCTCTACGAGCAGTACTTC
TRBV5-4,15,TRBJ2-7,TRBD1,NA,CASSPAAGGTYEQYF,TGTGCCAGCAGCCCGGCCGCAGGGGGCACCTACGAGCAGTACTTC
TRBV18,15,TRBJ1-5,NA,few,CASSPLIGVGQPQHF,TGTGCCAGCTCACCCCTAATAGGGGTTGGTCAGCCCCAGCATTTT
TRBV19,13,TRBJ2-7,TRBD2,NA,CASSIDRLAEQYF,TGTGCCAGTAGTATAGACCGACTAGCTGAGCAGTACTTC
TRBV9,16,TRBJ2-3,TRBD2,NA,CASSVSSGGFLDTQYF,TGTGCCAGCAGCGTTAGTAGCGGGGGGTTTTTAGATACGCAGTATTTT
TRBV12-3/TRBV12-4,12,TRBJ1-1,NA,NA,CASSLGGNEAFF,TGTGCCAGCAGTTTGGGAGGGAACGAAGCTTTCTTT
TRBV27,15,TRBJ2-1,NA,NA,CASSFLGGFVHEQFF,TGTGCCAGCAGTTTCTTGGGAGGTTTCGTCCATGAGCAGTTCTTC
TRBV4-2,14,TRBJ2-1,NA,NA,CASSQDSGVNEQFF,TGTGCCAGCAGCCAAGATTCAGGGGTGAATGAGCAGTTCTTC
TRBV28,13,TRBJ1-1,NA,once,CASQQGLNTEAFF,TGTGCCAGTCAACAGGGTTTAAACACTGAAGCTTTCTTT
TRBV10-3,12,TRBJ1-2,NA,once,CAISDKAYGYTF,TGTGCCATCAGTGATAAAGCCTATGGCTACACCTTC